The 21 T cell receptor beta chains presented below share a single source sample, sequenced in a study of Ad26.COV2.S vaccination and SARS-CoV-2 variants. TCRdb keeps only in-frame clones here, not all; method: immunoSEQ multiplex PCR. This table has roughly 400,000 clones, about 89% appearing once. Treatment reported: 15 to 20 received Ad26.COV2.S at low or high dose, single or two shots; five or six received placebo; per-sample allocation not given. Collection of samples fell on day 63 after the first vaccine or placebo injection. Sequencing used peripheral blood, obtained in a trial of Ad26.COV2.S vaccine versus placebo. Receptors originate from a person aged 18 to 59 who received the Ad26.COV2.S COVID-19 vaccine or a placebo.

The V call is TRBV24-1, the J call TRBJ2-1, with D possibly matching TRBD2 (5 bases). Trimming took 5 bases from V and 3 from J, leaving 13 bases between them. The CDR3 extends over 15 amino acids. Germline CDR1 is KGHDR and CDR2 is SFDVKD. The CDR3 region is CATSVGGLGYNEQFF. The CDR3 nucleotides are TGTGCCACCAGTGTCGGCGGGTTGGGCTACAATGAGCAGTTCTTC.

V gene TRBV19 combines with J gene TRBJ2-6; tentatively, D is TRBD1 (6 bases). V was trimmed by 0 bases and J by 0 bases, leaving 12 bases between them. From germline, CDR1 is LNHDA and CDR2 SQIVND (reference sequence). The CDR3 is 18 residues long. For the CDR3, the DNA is TGTGCCAGTAGTATAGAGGACAGTTTCTTCTCTGGGGCCAACGTCCTGACTTTC. It is translated as CASSIEDSFFSGANVLTF.

The chain is built from TRBV4-3 and TRBJ2-3; 12 nucleotides agree with TRBD2. The V gene's germline CDR1 is LGHNA and CDR2 YSLEER. The CDR3 sequence is 17 residues long. The V gene end was trimmed by 2 bases and the J gene end by 0 bases; junction bases not matched to a gene: 3. CDR3 in DNA: TGCGCCAGCAGCCAAACTAGCGGGAGGACTAGCACAGATACGCAGTATTTT. Protein product: CASSQTSGRTSTDTQYF.

The CDR3 spells CATTPTRTSYEQYF. The DNA for the CDR3 is TGTGCCACCACTCCGACCAGGACCTCCTACGAGCAGTACTTC. The genes are TRBV15 and TRBJ2-7; unclear D gene. CDR1 and CDR2 from the germline V gene are LNHNV and YYDKDF (reference sequence). V was shortened by 7 bases and J by 0 bases, with 13 bases between the two germline ends. There are 14 residues in the CDR3.

The rearrangement links TRBV3-1 (or the pseudogene TRBV3-2) to TRBJ2-7, with TRBD2 identical over 10 bases. The CDR3 has 16 residues. V gave up 0 bases and J gave up 4 bases; unmatched junction bases: 6. CDR1 is LGHDT, CDR2 YNNKEL, per germline (reference sequence). CDR3 in amino acids: CASSQDRSGRGYEQYF. CDR3 nucleotides: TGTGCCAGCAGCCAAGATCGCAGCGGGAGGGGGTACGAGCAGTACTTC.

The chain uses TRBV2 and TRBJ1-5; D unresolved. V was pared by 4 bases and J by 0 bases, with 10 bases between. Germline lookup yields CDR1 SNHLY and CDR2 FYNNEI. The CDR3 length is 15 residues. The CDR3, as DNA: TGTGCCAGCAGTGGAACAGAATATAGCAATCAGCCCCAGCATTTT. It translates to CASSGTEYSNQPQHF.

This chain joins TRBV5-1 and TRBJ1-5; TRBD1 is a possible D gene (5 bases). CDR1 is SGHRS, CDR2 YFSETQ, per germline. The CDR3 has 16 residues. Between the trimmed V and J ends, which lost 4 bases and 5 bases, there was a span of 19 bases. CDR3 sequence: CASSLGTSAGDQPQHF. The CDR3 DNA sequence: TGCGCCAGCAGCCTTGGGACCTCTGCGGGGGATCAGCCCCAGCATTTT.

J is TRBJ2-7 and V is TRBV27; TRBD2 matches at 11 bases. CDR1 is MNHEY and CDR2 is SMNVEV in the germline V gene (reference sequence). CDR3 length equals 19 residues. Trimming removed 6 bases from V and 0 bases from J; junction bases left unmatched: 16. The DNA of the CDR3 is TGTGCCAGCAGACCTCCAAAACTAGCGGGAGAGGGGGTCTCCTACGAGCAGTACTTC. Protein product: CASRPPKLAGEGVSYEQYF.

The V and J genes are TRBV5-1 and TRBJ1-4; TRBD1 is a possible D gene (5 bases). There are 14 residues in the CDR3. V shed 4 bases and J shed 4 bases, with 11 bases lying between them. The germline V gene encodes CDR1 SGHRS and CDR2 YFSETQ. The CDR3 nucleotides read TGCGCCAGCAGCCAGGGTGCGGGTAATGAAAAACTGTTTTTT. It translates to CASSQGAGNEKLFF. The complete variable domain, with remaining parts taken from reference TRBV5-1 and TRBJ1-4, reads KAGVTQTPRYLIKTRGQQVTLSCSPISGHRSVSWYQQTPGQGLQFLFEYFSETQRNKGNFPGRFSGRQFSNSRSEMNVSTLELGDSALYLCASSQGAGNEKLFFGSGTQLSVL.

The chain uses TRBV2 and TRBJ1-2; D call uncertain. This CDR3 has 11 residues. V was cut by 6 bases and J by 4 bases, with 6 bases left in between. Germline assignment: CDR1 SNHLY and CDR2 FYNNEI. CDR3 sequence: CASSVLYGYTF. The DNA of the CDR3 is TGTGCCAGCAGCGTCCTCTATGGCTACACCTTC.

The chain couples TRBV5-1 to TRBJ1-2; TRBD1 is a possible D gene (5 bases). V lost 1 base and J 7 bases, leaving 11 bases between the germline ends. The CDR3 loop spans 13 amino acids. The germline V gene encodes CDR1 SGHRS and CDR2 YFSETQ. The CDR3 DNA reads as TGCGCCAGCAGCTTGCAGGGCCCGGGTGGCTACACCTTC. Translation: CASSLQGPGGYTF.

The V gene is TRBV6-5, the J gene TRBJ2-5, with 7 bases identical to TRBD2. Germline V lookup: CDR1 MNHEY, CDR2 SVGAGI. V was pared by 5 bases and J by 5 bases, with 8 bases of the junction left unmatched. The CDR3 sequence is 14 residues long. The CDR3 loop is CASSPLSSGETQYF. The CDR3 bases are TGTGCCAGCAGTCCTCTTTCTAGCGGCGAGACCCAGTACTTC.

About this clone itself: The sample has other DNA sequences that encode this CDR3 too. The gene calls are TRBV11-3 and TRBJ1-1; D ambiguous. The CDR3 runs to 13 residues. Germline-derived CDR1 and CDR2 are SGHNT and YENEEA. V was pared by 0 bases and J by 1 base, with 3 bases between. The CDR3 protein is CASSLEENTEAFF. CDR3 DNA sequence: TGTGCCAGCAGCTTAGAAGAGAACACTGAAGCTTTCTTT.

This clone appeared a single time. The chain couples TRBV6-1 to TRBJ2-7; 9 nucleotides agree with TRBD2. V dropped 2 bases and J dropped 7; count of bases not matched to a gene: 15. This CDR3 has 17 residues. Germline V lookup: CDR1 MNHNS, CDR2 SASEGT. Here the CDR3 DNA reads TGTGCCAGCAGTGAAAGGCGGGGGGGACAGAGTCTGTGGGAGCAGTACTTC. Its translation: CASSERRGGQSLWEQYF.

The chain combines TRBV5-1 with TRBJ1-3; D is perhaps TRBD1 (6 bases). The CDR3 is 17 residues long. V was clipped by 3 bases and J by 7 bases, with 23 bases between them. Germline assignment: CDR1 SGHRS and CDR2 YFSETQ. The CDR3 protein is CASSWDGSQGAMNTIYF. For the CDR3, the DNA is TGCGCCAGCAGCTGGGACGGCTCACAGGGTGCCATGAACACCATATATTTT.

This clone was seen once. The chain has TRBV19 and TRBJ2-7; TRBD2 agrees at 10 bases. Germline CDR1 reads LNHDA; CDR2 reads SQIVND (reference sequence). This CDR3 contains 18 residues. Germline trimming cut 7 bases from V and 2 bases from J; bases unmatched to any gene: 17. CDR3 sequence reads: CASTYRRAVAGGPYEQYF. The DNA of the CDR3 is TGTGCCAGTACCTACCGCCGAGCGGTAGCGGGAGGCCCCTACGAGCAGTACTTC.

The chain recombines TRBV18 with TRBJ2-5; D remains ambiguous. Trimming stripped 3 bases from V and 4 bases from J, with 9 bases between. The germline gives CDR1 KGHSH, CDR2 LQKENI. The CDR3 spans 13 residues. The CDR3 nucleotides read TGTGCCAGCTCACCCAGTGGCGGAGAGACCCAGTACTTC. It codes for CASSPSGGETQYF.

The rearrangement joins TRBV18 to TRBJ1-4, with D uncertain. This CDR3 region has 15 residues. Trimming removed 3 bases from V and 0 bases from J, with 8 bases in between. Germline V gives CDR1 KGHSH, CDR2 LQKENI. The CDR3 region is CASSPGRATNEKLFF. For the CDR3, the DNA is TGTGCCAGCTCACCTGGTCGTGCAACTAATGAAAAACTGTTTTTT. Drawing the rest from reference TRBV18 and TRBJ1-4, the complete variable domain is NAGVMQNPRHLVRRRGQEARLRCSPMKGHSHVYWYRQLPEEGLKFMVYLQKENIIDESGMPKERFSAEFPKEGPSILRIQQVVRGDSAAYFCASSPGRATNEKLFFGSGTQLSVL.

The chain recombines TRBV7-2 with TRBJ1-3, with 7 bases matching TRBD1. The CDR3 is 15 amino acids. CDR1 is SGHTA, CDR2 FQGNSA, per germline. Unmatched junction bases numbered 10, after V lost 8 bases and J lost 3 bases. CDR3 bases: TGTGCCAGCCGTCTAGGAGGGGGCGTTGGAAACACCATATATTTT. It translates to CASRLGGGVGNTIYF.

The CDR3 DNA follows: TGTGCCAGCAGCTACGGCGGGGCGGGAGGCCTGGTGGGCACCGGGGAGCTGTTTTTT. Translation gives CASSYGGAGGLVGTGELFF. The gene calls are TRBV7-8 and TRBJ2-2; 8 nucleotides align to TRBD2. The junction had 17 bases not matched to a gene; V was cut back by 4 bases and J by 4 bases. This CDR3 comprises 19 residues. Germline assignment: CDR1 SGHVS and CDR2 FQNEAQ.

The V call is TRBV6-5, the J call TRBJ1-4; the D gene is possibly TRBD1 (5 bases). Trimming removed 4 bases from V and 1 base from J, with 7 bases in between. The CDR3 runs 14 residues. Germline V gene lookup returns CDR1 MNHEY and CDR2 SVGAGI. The CDR3 nucleotides are TGTGCCAGCAGTTTCCAGGGAACTAATGAAAAACTGTTTTTT. Protein: CASSFQGTNEKLFF.